This T cell receptor (beta chain) emerged from a study of blood T cell repertoires in COVID-19. About the research overall: Spain, Italy and the United States supplied samples that represented acute and convalescent COVID-19. From T cells, B-cell-depleted T cells, or PBMCs came the material, which was cDNA or gDNA.

Per the original methods: Counts of nucleated cells, estimated from reference gene primer amplification, were obtained. Some clones are missing from TCRdb's copy, which holds only in-frame ones; the method was immunoSEQ multiplex PCR. From that table come the V and J calls and clone size; the DNA was used to work out D and trimming. The table includes about 56,000 clones, 80% to 85% detected once. Enrollment of patients from Seattle took place during active infection, with longitudinal follow-up. CDR1 is KGHSH, CDR2 LQKENI, per germline. The CDR3 consists of 15 residues. Trimming pared 1 base from V and 6 bases from J, leaving 12 bases between.

This chain uses TRBV18 with TRBJ2-2; no reliable D call. This TCR was sampled from a man aged 55 to 70 with COVID-19, enrolled during active disease. The sequenced material came from peripheral blood. In nucleotides, the CDR3 is TGTGCCAGCTCACCACGTCGCATCGGTGCCGGGGAGCTGTTTTTT. It yields the protein CASSPRRIGAGELFF.